This is a list of T cell receptor beta chains from one sample in a study of blood T cell repertoires in COVID-19. TCRdb's table, derived via immunoSEQ multiplex PCR, lists solely in-frame clones and lacks some. The sample yields about 140,000 clones, roughly 86% seen once. Sequenced sample: peripheral blood. Source of these receptors: a man aged 50-60 years with active or convalescent COVID-19. The CDR3 runs from the conserved cysteine through the conserved F or W. Each record gives: D gene, clone size, V gene, J gene, CDR3 DNA, CDR3 protein. D genes are given only for firm matches. For some rows the clone size is stated as once, few or many, or as a class when expanded; others skip it.

>TRBD1|NA|TRBV5-6|TRBJ1-1
TGTGCCAGCAGCTTGTACCAGGGGGCGAGTACTGAAGCTTTCTTT
CASSLYQGASTEAFF
>TRBD2|NA|TRBV5-4|TRBJ2-1
TGTGCCAGCAGCTTGTTCGAGGGGACTAGCGGTATGTTCTTC
CASSLFEGTSGMFF
>NA|NA|TRBV7-2|TRBJ1-5
TGTGCCAGCAGCCCGCCTGGCATGAGCAATCAGCCCCAGCATTTT
CASSPPGMSNQPQHF
>TRBD2|few|TRBV30|TRBJ2-7
TGTGCCTGCTCGAGGGAGGGCCCCTACGAGCAGTACTTC
CACSREGPYEQYF
>NA|NA|TRBV14|TRBJ1-4
TGTGCCAGCAGCCTCCAAGGTCAGGGAGGCGAAAAACTGTTTTTT
CASSLQGQGGEKLFF
>TRBD1|NA|TRBV5-1|TRBJ2-7
TGCGCCAGCAGCCCGGGACAGGGTAGCAACGAGCAGTACTTC
CASSPGQGSNEQYF
>TRBD2|NA|TRBV9|TRBJ2-1
TGTGCCAGCAGCGTAGGGCCTAGCGGGACTTCCTACAATGAGCAGTTCTTC
CASSVGPSGTSYNEQFF
>NA|NA|TRBV6-2/TRBV6-3|TRBJ2-7
TGTGCCAGCAGTTACGGCAGGGCCTCTACCTACGAGCAGTACTTC
CASSYGRASTYEQYF
>TRBD1|NA|TRBV19|TRBJ1-5
TGTGCCAGTAGTCCGGGACAGCGCCTCAATCAGCCCCAGCATTTT
CASSPGQRLNQPQHF
>TRBD1|NA|TRBV7-2|TRBJ1-1
TGTGCCAGCAGCTTTCAGACAGGGAGGACTGAAGCTTTCTTT
CASSFQTGRTEAFF
>NA|NA|TRBV14|TRBJ1-5
TGTGCCAGCAGCCAAGTGGGGGCGAGCAATCAGCCCCAGCATTTT
CASSQVGASNQPQHF
>NA|few|TRBV18|TRBJ2-5
TGTGCCAGCTCACCCTTGGCGGATCAAGAGACCCAGTACTTC
CASSPLADQETQYF
>TRBD2|NA|TRBV11-2|TRBJ2-7
TGTGCCAGCAGTTTGTCGGGACTAGCCTACGAGCAGTACTTC
CASSLSGLAYEQYF
>TRBD2|NA|TRBV28|TRBJ2-7
TGTGCCAGCAGACAAACTAGCGGGAGGACCCCCTACGAGCAGTACTTC
CASRQTSGRTPYEQYF
>TRBD2|NA|TRBV28|TRBJ2-7
TGTGCCAGCAGTGGAGCGGGAGCCGGCGCCTACGAGCAGTACTTC
CASSGAGAGAYEQYF
>TRBD2|NA|TRBV7-2|TRBJ2-1
TGTGCCAGCAGCTTGCAGGGACTAGACGATGAGCAGTTCTTC
CASSLQGLDDEQFF
>TRBD2|NA|TRBV4-1|TRBJ2-2
TGCGCCAGCAGCCTCTTGGTTAGCGGGAGCGGAAATACCGGGGAGCTGTTTTTT
CASSLLVSGSGNTGELFF
>NA|once|TRBV7-2|TRBJ2-1
TGTGCCAGCAGCTTAGGAACAGGGAACAATGAGCAGTTCTTC
CASSLGTGNNEQFF
>NA|once|TRBV19|TRBJ1-5
TGTGCCAGTAGTATCGACAGTCTGGGGCAGCCCCAGCATTTT
CASSIDSLGQPQHF
>NA|NA|TRBV28|TRBJ1-1
TGTGCCAGCAGTTTATTGGGCAGGCCTGAAGCTTTCTTT
CASSLLGRPEAFF
>TRBD1|NA|TRBV24-1|TRBJ2-1
TGTGCCACCAGAAGGACAGGAGAAGGCAATGAGCAGTTCTTC
CATRRTGEGNEQFF
>TRBD1|NA|TRBV28|TRBJ1-1
TGTGCCAGCAGCCAGCTCCCCGGGACAGCGAACACTGAAGCTTTCTTT
CASSQLPGTANTEAFF
>NA|once|TRBV24-1|TRBJ1-5
TGTGCCACCAGTGATGCGGGCCATCAGCCCCAGCATTTT
CATSDAGHQPQHF
>NA|few|TRBV7-9|TRBJ2-2
TGTGCCAGCAGCTTCGCTATGGCAAGCGCGAACACCGGGGAGCTGTTTTTT
CASSFAMASANTGELFF
>NA|once|TRBV3-1/TRBV3-2|TRBJ2-7
TGTGCCAGCAGCCAAGAGCGACTCAGCTCCTACGAGCAGTACTTC
CASSQERLSSYEQYF
>TRBD1|NA|TRBV24-1|TRBJ1-2
TGTGCCACCAGTGATACAGGGGGCCCCTATGGCTACACCTTC
CATSDTGGPYGYTF
>NA|NA|TRBV2|TRBJ2-1
TGTGCCAGCAGTGAGGGACTCTTTCGCCCAGGGGAGCAGTTCTTC
CASSEGLFRPGEQFF
>NA|NA|TRBV7-2|TRBJ2-5
TGTGCCAGCAGCTTAGTGGGCCAGACCCAAGAGACCCAGTACTTC
CASSLVGQTQETQYF
>NA|once|TRBV5-8|TRBJ2-6
TGTGCCAGCAGCTTGCCGAAGGGACACCGCTCTGGGGCCAACGTCCTGACTTTC
CASSLPKGHRSGANVLTF
>NA|few|TRBV11-2|TRBJ2-7
TGTGCCAGCAGCCTAGCTTACGAGCAGTACTTC
CASSLAYEQYF
>NA|NA|TRBV29-1|TRBJ1-5
TGCAGCGTTGGCGACAGAAGATATCAGCCCCAGCATTTT
CSVGDRRYQPQHF
>TRBD1|NA|TRBV28|TRBJ1-4
TGTGCCAGCAGGTATCCGGGACAGGGGGAAAAACTGTTTTTT
CASRYPGQGEKLFF
>NA|once|TRBV2|TRBJ1-6
TGTGCCAGCAGTGATCAGGGCGGATCTTCACCCCTCCACTTT
CASSDQGGSSPLHF
>TRBD2|NA|TRBV30|TRBJ2-4
TGTGCCTGGAGCCCCGGGACTAGGGCCAAAAACATTCAGTACTTC
CAWSPGTRAKNIQYF
>TRBD2|NA|TRBV7-8|TRBJ2-1
TGTGCCAGCAGCCGCCGCCACCAGACTAGCCCGAGCTCCTACAATGAGCAGTTCTTC
CASSRRHQTSPSSYNEQFF
>NA|NA|TRBV5-1|TRBJ2-7
TGCGCCAGCAGCTCCAACTCCTACGAGCAGTACTTC
CASSSNSYEQYF
>TRBD1|NA|TRBV7-3|TRBJ1-5
TGTGCCAGCAGCCTAGACAGGGAGCAGCCCCAGCATTTT
CASSLDREQPQHF
>TRBD2|NA|TRBV7-2|TRBJ2-7
TGTGCCAGCATCCTTCTAGCGGGAGTGGGTGAGCAGTACTTC
CASILLAGVGEQYF
>NA|NA|TRBV27|TRBJ2-5
TGTGCCAGCAGTCGAGGACAGAGGGAGACCCAGTACTTC
CASSRGQRETQYF
>TRBD1|NA|TRBV11-2|TRBJ2-7
TGTGCCAGCAGCTTGACCGGGACAGTTTACGAGCAGTACTTC
CASSLTGTVYEQYF